A selection of T cell receptor beta chains follows, all from one sample in a study of Ad26.COV2.S vaccination and SARS-CoV-2 variants. Assay used: immunoSEQ multiplex PCR; TCRdb lists only in-frame clones, some missing. The sample records roughly 700,000 clones, around 92% being singletons. The sequenced sample was peripheral blood, obtained in a trial of Ad26.COV2.S vaccine versus placebo. The receptors shown here come from a person aged 18-65 years who received the Ad26.COV2.S COVID-19 vaccine or a placebo. CDR3s include the opening cysteine and the closing phenylalanine or tryptophan. The order of the fields is V gene, D gene, J gene, clone size, CDR3 protein, CDR3 DNA. The D gene is left open where the match is weak. Expanded clones are given a class, and other clones once, few, many or no size at all.

>TRBV7-2|TRBD2|TRBJ2-3|.
CASRQWTSGRGDTQYF
TGTGCCAGCAGACAATGGACTAGCGGGAGAGGAGATACGCAGTATTTT
>TRBV30|.|TRBJ1-4|.
CAWSVQGVEKLFF
TGTGCCTGGAGTGTACAAGGGGTTGAAAAACTGTTTTTT
>TRBV12-2|.|TRBJ2-3|.
CASRLGGAGPSDTQYF
TGTGCAAGTCGCTTAGGAGGGGCCGGACCGTCAGATACGCAGTATTTT
>TRBV11-3|TRBD1|TRBJ1-1|few
CASSTGDSSQAEAFF
TGTGCCAGCAGCACCGGGGACAGCAGTCAGGCTGAAGCTTTCTTT
>TRBV6-6|.|TRBJ1-5|.
CASTPGTSVNQPQHF
TGTGCCAGCACCCCCGGGACTTCTGTGAATCAGCCCCAGCATTTT
>TRBV27|TRBD1|TRBJ1-5|few
CASRRTGGIGQPQHF
TGTGCCAGCCGCAGGACAGGGGGGATTGGTCAGCCCCAGCATTTT
>TRBV3-1/TRBV3-2|.|TRBJ1-6|once
CASSQAILSSYNSPLHF
TGTGCCAGCAGCCAAGCCATTCTGAGCTCCTATAATTCACCCCTCCACTTT
>TRBV29-1|TRBD2|TRBJ2-1|.
CSAKVSGRAGEQFF
TGCAGCGCAAAGGTGTCCGGGAGGGCTGGTGAGCAGTTCTTC
>TRBV29-1|.|TRBJ2-1|once
CSVEKSGPVEQFF
TGCAGCGTTGAAAAATCGGGCCCCGTTGAGCAGTTCTTC
>TRBV21-1|.|TRBJ2-7|once
CASSWGGYEQYF
TGTGCCAGCAGCTGGGGGGGTTACGAGCAGTACTTC
>TRBV5-1|TRBD1|TRBJ2-7|few
CASSFRQGQGNEQYF
TGCGCCAGCAGCTTTCGACAGGGACAGGGAAACGAGCAGTACTTC